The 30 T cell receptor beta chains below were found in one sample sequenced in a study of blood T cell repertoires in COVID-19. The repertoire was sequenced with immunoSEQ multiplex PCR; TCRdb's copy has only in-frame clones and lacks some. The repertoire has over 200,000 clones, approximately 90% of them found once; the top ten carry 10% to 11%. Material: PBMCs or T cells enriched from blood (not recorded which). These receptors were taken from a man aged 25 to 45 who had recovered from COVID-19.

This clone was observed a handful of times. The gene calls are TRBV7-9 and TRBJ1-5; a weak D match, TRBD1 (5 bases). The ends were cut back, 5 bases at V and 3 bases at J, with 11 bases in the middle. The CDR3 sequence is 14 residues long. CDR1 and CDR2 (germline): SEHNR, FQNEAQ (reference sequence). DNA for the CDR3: TGTGCCAGCAGCCTAGACAGTTCCAATCAGCCCCAGCATTTT. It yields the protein CASSLDSSNQPQHF. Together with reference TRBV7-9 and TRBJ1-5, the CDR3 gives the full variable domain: DTGVSQNPRHKITKRGQNVTFRCDPISEHNRLYWYRQTLGQGPEFLTYFQNEAQLEKSRLLSDRFSAERPKGSFSTLEIQRTEQGDSAMYLCASSLDSSNQPQHFGDGTRLSIL.

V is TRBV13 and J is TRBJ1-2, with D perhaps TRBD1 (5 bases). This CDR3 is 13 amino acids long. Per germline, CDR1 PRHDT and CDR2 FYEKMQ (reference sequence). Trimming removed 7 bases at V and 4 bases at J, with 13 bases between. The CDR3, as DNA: TGTGCCAGCACCAAAGGACACGTCTATGGCTACACCTTC. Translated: CASTKGHVYGYTF.

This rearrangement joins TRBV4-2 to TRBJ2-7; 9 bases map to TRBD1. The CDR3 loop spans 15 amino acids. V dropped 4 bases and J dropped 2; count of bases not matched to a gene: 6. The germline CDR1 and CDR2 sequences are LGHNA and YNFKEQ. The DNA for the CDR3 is TGTGCCAGCAGCCCCGGACAGGGGCGAACCTACGAGCAGTACTTC. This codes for CASSPGQGRTYEQYF.

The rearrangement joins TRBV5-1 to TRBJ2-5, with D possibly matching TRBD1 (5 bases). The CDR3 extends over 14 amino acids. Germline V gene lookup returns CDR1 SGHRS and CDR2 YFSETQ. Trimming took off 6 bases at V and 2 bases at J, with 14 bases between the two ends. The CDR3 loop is CASKSGTGQETQYF. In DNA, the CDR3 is TGCGCCAGCAAATCTGGCACAGGTCAAGAGACCCAGTACTTC.

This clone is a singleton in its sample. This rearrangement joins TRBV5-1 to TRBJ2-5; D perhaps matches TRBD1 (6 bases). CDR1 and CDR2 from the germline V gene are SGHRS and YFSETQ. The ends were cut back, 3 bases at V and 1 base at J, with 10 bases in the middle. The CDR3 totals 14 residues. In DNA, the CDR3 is TGCGCCAGCAGCTCCGGGACACTCCAAGAGACCCAGTACTTC. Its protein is CASSSGTLQETQYF.

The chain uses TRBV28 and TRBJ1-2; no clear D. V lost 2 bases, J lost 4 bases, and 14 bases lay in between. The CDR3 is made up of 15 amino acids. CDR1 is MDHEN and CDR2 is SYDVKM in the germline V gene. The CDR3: CASSLASESSYGYTF. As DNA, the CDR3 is TGTGCCAGCAGTTTAGCCAGCGAGAGTAGCTATGGCTACACCTTC.

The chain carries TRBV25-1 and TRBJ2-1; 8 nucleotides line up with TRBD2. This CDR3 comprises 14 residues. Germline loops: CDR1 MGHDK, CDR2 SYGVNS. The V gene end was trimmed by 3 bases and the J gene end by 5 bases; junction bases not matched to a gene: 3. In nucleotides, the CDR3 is TGTGCCAGCAGTGACCGCGGGGGGAACAATGAGCAGTTCTTC. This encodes CASSDRGGNNEQFF.

CDR3 coding DNA: TGTGCCATCAGTGCCAGGGTCACTAATGAAAAACTGTTTTTT. Translated, it gives CAISARVTNEKLFF. This chain connects TRBV10-3 to TRBJ1-4; D is perhaps TRBD1 (5 bases). V was trimmed by 4 bases and J by 2 bases, leaving 8 bases between them. CDR1 and CDR2 (germline): ENHRY, SYGVKD. CDR3 length: 14 residues.

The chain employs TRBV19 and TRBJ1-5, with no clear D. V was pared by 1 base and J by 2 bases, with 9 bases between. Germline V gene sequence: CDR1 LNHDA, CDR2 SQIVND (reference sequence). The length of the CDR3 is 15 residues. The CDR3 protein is CASSIGPGGNQPQHF. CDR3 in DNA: TGTGCCAGTAGTATAGGGCCAGGTGGCAATCAGCCCCAGCATTTT. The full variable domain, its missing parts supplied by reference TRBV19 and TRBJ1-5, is DGGITQSPKYLFRKEGQNVTLSCEQNLNHDAMYWYRQDPGQGLRLIYYSQIVNDFQKGDIAEGYSVSREKKESFPLTVTSAQKNPTAFYLCASSIGPGGNQPQHFGDGTRLSIL.

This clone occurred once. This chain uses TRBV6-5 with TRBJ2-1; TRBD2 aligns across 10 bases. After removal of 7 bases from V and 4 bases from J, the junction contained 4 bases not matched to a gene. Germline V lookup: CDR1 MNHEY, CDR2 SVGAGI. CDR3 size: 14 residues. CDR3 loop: CASKRTSGYNEQFF. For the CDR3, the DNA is TGTGCCAGCAAGCGGACTAGCGGATACAATGAGCAGTTCTTC.

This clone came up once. The CDR3 loop is CASRRTGRNQPQHF. The CDR3 DNA sequence: TGTGCCAGCAGGCGGACAGGGAGAAATCAGCCCCAGCATTTT. V gene TRBV6-5 combines with J gene TRBJ1-5; TRBD1 agrees at 8 bases. From germline, CDR1 is MNHEY and CDR2 SVGAGI. The CDR3 is made up of 14 amino acids. V dropped 6 bases and J dropped 4; count of bases not matched to a gene: 5.

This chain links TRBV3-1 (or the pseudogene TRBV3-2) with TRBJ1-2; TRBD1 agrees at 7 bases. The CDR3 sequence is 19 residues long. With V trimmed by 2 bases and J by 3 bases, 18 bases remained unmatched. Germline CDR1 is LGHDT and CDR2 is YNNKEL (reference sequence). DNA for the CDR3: TGTGCCAGCAGCCAACCCGGAGGGGACAGAAACTCCGGGCACTATGGCTACACCTTC. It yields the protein CASSQPGGDRNSGHYGYTF.

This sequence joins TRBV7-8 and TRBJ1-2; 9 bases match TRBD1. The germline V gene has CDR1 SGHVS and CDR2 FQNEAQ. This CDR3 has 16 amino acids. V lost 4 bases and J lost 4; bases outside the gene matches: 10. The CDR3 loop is CASSSWTGEEFYGYTF. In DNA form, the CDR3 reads TGTGCCAGCAGCTCCTGGACAGGGGAGGAATTCTATGGCTACACCTTC.

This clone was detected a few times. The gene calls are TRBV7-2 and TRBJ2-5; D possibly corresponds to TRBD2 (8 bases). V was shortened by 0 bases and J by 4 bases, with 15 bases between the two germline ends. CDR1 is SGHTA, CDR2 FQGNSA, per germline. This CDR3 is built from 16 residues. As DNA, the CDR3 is TGTGCCAGCAGCTTAGCGAGGGGGCGGGAGGCAGAGACCCAGTACTTC. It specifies CASSLARGREAETQYF.

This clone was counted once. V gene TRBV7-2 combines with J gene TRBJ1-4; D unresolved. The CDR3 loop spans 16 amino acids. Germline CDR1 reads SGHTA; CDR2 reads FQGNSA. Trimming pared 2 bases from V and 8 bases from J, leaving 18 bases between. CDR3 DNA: TGTGCCAGCAGCTTACGTCAGGCCCGACTAGGCGAAAAACTGTTTTTT. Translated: CASSLRQARLGEKLFF.

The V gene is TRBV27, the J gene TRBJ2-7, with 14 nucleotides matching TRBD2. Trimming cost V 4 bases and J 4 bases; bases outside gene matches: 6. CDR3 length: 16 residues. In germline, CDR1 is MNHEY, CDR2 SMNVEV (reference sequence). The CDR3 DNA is TGTGCCAGCAGTTCCATGACTAGCGGGAGGGGGTACGAGCAGTACTTC. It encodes CASSSMTSGRGYEQYF.

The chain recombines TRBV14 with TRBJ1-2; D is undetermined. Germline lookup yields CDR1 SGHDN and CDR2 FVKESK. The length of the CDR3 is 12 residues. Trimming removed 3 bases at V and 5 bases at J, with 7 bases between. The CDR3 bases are TGTGCCAGCAGCCAGACTAGATATGGCTACACCTTC. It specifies CASSQTRYGYTF.

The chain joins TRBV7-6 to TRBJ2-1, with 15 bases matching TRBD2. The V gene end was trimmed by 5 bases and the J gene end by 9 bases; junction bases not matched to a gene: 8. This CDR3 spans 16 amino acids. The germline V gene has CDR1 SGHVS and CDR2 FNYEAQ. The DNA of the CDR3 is TGTGCCAGCAGCCAGTGGACTAGCGGGAGGGGAGGTGAGCAGTTCTTC. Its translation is CASSQWTSGRGGEQFF. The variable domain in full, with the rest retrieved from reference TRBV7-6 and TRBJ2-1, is GAGVSQSPRYKVTKRGQDVALRCDPISGHVSLYWYRQALGQGPEFLTYFNYEAQQDKSGLPNDRFSAERPEGSISTLTIQRTEQRDSAMYRCASSQWTSGRGGEQFFGPGTRLTVL.

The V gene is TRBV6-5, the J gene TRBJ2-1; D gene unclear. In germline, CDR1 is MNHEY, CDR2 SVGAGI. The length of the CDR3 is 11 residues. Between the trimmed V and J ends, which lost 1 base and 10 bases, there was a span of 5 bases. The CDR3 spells CASSYYQEQFF. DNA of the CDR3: TGTGCCAGCAGTTACTATCAGGAGCAGTTCTTC.

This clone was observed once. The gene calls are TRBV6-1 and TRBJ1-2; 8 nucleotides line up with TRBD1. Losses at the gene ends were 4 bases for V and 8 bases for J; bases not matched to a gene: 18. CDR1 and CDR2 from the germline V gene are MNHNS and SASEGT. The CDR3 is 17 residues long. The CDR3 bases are TGTGCCAGCAGTGTACGGAAGACAGGGGATACTTCAAGAGGCTACACCTTC. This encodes CASSVRKTGDTSRGYTF.

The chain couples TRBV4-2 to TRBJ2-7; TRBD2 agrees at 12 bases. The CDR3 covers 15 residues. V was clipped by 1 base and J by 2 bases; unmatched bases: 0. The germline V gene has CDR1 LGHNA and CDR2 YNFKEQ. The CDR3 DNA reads TGTGCCAGCAGCCAAGGACTAGCGGGGGCCTACGAGCAGTACTTC. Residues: CASSQGLAGAYEQYF.

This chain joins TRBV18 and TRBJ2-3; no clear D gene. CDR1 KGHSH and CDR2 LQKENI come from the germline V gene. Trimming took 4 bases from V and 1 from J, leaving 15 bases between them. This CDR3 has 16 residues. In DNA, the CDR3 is TGTGCCAGCTCACAACCGAGGCAGATGGGCACAGATACGCAGTATTTT. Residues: CASSQPRQMGTDTQYF. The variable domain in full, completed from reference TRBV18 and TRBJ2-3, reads NAGVMQNPRHLVRRRGQEARLRCSPMKGHSHVYWYRQLPEEGLKFMVYLQKENIIDESGMPKERFSAEFPKEGPSILRIQQVVRGDSAAYFCASSQPRQMGTDTQYFGPGTRLTVL.

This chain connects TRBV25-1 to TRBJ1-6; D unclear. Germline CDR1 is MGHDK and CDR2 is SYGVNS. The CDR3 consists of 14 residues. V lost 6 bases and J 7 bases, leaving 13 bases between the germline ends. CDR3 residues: CASSLWAGNSPLHF. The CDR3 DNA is TGTGCCAGCAGCCTCTGGGCAGGAAATTCACCCCTCCACTTT.

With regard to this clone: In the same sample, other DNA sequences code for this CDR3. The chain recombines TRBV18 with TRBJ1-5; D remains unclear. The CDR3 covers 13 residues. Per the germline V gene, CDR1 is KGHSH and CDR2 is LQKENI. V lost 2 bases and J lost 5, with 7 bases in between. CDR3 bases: TGTGCCAGCTCACCAGGGCGGGATCAGCCCCAGCATTTT. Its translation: CASSPGRDQPQHF.

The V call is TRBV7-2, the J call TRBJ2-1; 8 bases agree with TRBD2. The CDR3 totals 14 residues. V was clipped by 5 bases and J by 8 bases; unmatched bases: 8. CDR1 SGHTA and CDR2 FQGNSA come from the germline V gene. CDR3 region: CASSRSGAHDEQFF. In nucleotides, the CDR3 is TGTGCCAGCAGCCGTAGCGGGGCTCACGATGAGCAGTTCTTC.

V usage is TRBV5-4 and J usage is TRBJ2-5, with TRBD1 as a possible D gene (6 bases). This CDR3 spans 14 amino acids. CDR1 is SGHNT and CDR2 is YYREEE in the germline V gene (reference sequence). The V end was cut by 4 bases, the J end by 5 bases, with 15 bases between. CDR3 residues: CASSPEQGRETQYF. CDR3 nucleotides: TGTGCCAGCAGCCCTGAACAGGGACGGGAGACCCAGTACTTC.

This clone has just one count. CDR3 sequence reads: CASNRGGSETQYF. CDR3 in DNA: TGTGCCAGCAATCGGGGGGGTTCAGAGACCCAGTACTTC. This chain joins TRBV7-2 and TRBJ2-5; 8 bases match TRBD2. The CDR3 is 13 amino acids. The V and J ends lost 7 bases and 4 bases, in that order; junction bases with no gene match: 5. Germline-derived CDR1 and CDR2 are SGHTA and FQGNSA.

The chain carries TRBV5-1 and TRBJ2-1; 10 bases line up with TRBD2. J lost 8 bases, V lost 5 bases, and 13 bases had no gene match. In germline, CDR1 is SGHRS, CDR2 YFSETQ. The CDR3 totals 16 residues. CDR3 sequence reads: CASSQISGRATDEQFF. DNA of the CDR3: TGCGCCAGCAGTCAAATCAGCGGGAGGGCCACAGATGAGCAGTTCTTC.

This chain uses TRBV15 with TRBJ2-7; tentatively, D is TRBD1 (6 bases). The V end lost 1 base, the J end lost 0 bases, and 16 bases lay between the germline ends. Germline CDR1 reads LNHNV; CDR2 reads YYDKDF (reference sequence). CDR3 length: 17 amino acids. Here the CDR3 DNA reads TGTGCCACCAGCAGAGGCCGCAGGGGATCCAGCTCCTACGAGCAGTACTTC. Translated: CATSRGRRGSSSYEQYF.

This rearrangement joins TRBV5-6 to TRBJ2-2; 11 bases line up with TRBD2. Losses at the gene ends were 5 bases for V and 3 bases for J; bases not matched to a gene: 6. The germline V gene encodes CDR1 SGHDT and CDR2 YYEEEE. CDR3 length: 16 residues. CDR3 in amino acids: CASSWILAGDTGELFF. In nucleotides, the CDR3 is TGTGCCAGCAGTTGGATACTAGCGGGGGACACCGGGGAGCTGTTTTTT.